The sequence of this T cell receptor beta chain was determined in a study of cytomegalovirus exposure and HLA in healthy donors (dated by TCRdb to the late 2010s). At the level of the whole study: A later analysis indicated that the 100 to 150 validation repertoires were generated on the platform also employed for the 700 or so repertoires of the first cohort. The aim of the study was to test whether cataloging public T cell receptors could identify signatures of past pathogen exposure. Besides the first cohort of around 700 subjects, a separate validation cohort made up of 120 different subjects was used. To predict cytomegalovirus infection status, the study brought together high-throughput TCR immunosequencing, statistical association of individual TCRs with disease status, and machine learning. Broader findings and caveats from the paper: In both the original and validation cohorts, the classifier was reported to diagnose cytomegalovirus status with high specificity and sensitivity. The authors suggested that the approach could potentially be extended to other disease states and immunological phenotypes. A later analysis found that TCRs clustered in the first cohort also tended to co-occur in the roughly 120 validation repertoires, with about 94% of cluster scores above 0. While some public TCRs were present in many individuals, most TCR sequences turned up only very rarely across donors. A later analysis lacked HLA typing for the validation cohort, so it scored co-occurrence in that cohort across all 110 or so repertoires. In vitro tests confirmed that three of the cytomegalovirus-associated TCR beta chains recognize cytomegalovirus antigens. The study listed 164 TCR beta chains as associated with cytomegalovirus.

About this clone: The antigen it recognizes is unknown. No clone much larger than this one lies a single base away; base qualities are absent.

The method was the immunoSEQ multiplex PCR assay. Per the authors' processing: A statistical classification framework was built for diagnosing cytomegalovirus status from the catalog of TCR beta chain sequences. TCRdb obtained this table from immuneACCESS and retained in-frame rearrangements with V and J assigned. These tables miss some clones; where compared with another copy, unresolved V genes account for less than half of the shortfall, and the remainder is unexplained. V, J and clone size reflect that table, while D and trimming were determined from the DNA. The sample table lists some 90,000 clones, about 83% of them with a count of one. The ten most abundant clones make up 3.5% to 5% of the sample. Separate from the roughly 660-subject first cohort, the validation cohort of about 110 subjects was the group to which the donors belonged. Inclusive of the bounding cysteine and phenylalanine, the CDR3 is 15 residues long. Left in the record is the CDR3 DNA by itself, 45 bases read in frame from the first base. Trimming removed 6 bases from V and 6 bases from J; the gene matches leave 10 bases unexplained. CDR1 KGHSH and CDR2 LQKENI are derived from the germline V gene.

The rearranged chain carries TRBV18 and TRBJ1-1; 10 bases in the middle match TRBD1. This TCR was recovered from a woman in her twenties or thirties in good health and CMV-seronegative. Source material: PBMCs. The sequenced DNA: TGTGCCAGCTCGGAGGACAGGGGGAAGGCCGCTGAAGCTTTCTTT. Its amino acids are CASSEDRGKAAEAFF.